These 21 T cell receptor beta chains originate from one sample sequenced in a study of blood T cell repertoires in COVID-19. The table came from immunoSEQ multiplex PCR; TCRdb's copy has only in-frame clones and leaves some out. The sample holds over 250,000 clones, about nine tenths seen once. Material for sequencing was peripheral blood. Receptor source: a person under 30 with COVID-19, enrolled during active disease.

This chain links TRBV7-9 with TRBJ2-2, with D perhaps matching TRBD1 (5 bases). Looked up from germline, CDR1 is SEHNR and CDR2 is FQNEAQ (reference sequence). Trimming took off 0 bases at V and 1 base at J, with 6 bases between the two ends. The CDR3 is 15 residues long. CDR3 DNA sequence: TGTGCCAGCAGCTTAGCTACAGGGAACACCGGGGAGCTGTTTTTT. It is translated as CASSLATGNTGELFF.

The chain combines TRBV5-6 with TRBJ2-7, with a tentative D call TRBD1 (6 bases). The germline CDR1 and CDR2 sequences are SGHDT and YYEEEE. V was cut by 1 base and J by 7 bases, with 15 bases left in between. The CDR3 consists of 14 residues. In DNA form, the CDR3 reads TGTGCCAGCAGCTTGAGAAACAGGGCTGGAGAGCAGTACTTC. This translates into CASSLRNRAGEQYF.

V usage is TRBV5-4 and J usage is TRBJ1-6; no clear D. V was clipped by 0 bases and J by 9 bases, with 16 bases between them. This CDR3 contains 16 residues. Germline assignment: CDR1 SGHNT and CDR2 YYREEE (reference sequence). In DNA form, the CDR3 reads TGTGCCAGCAGCTTGGCGGGTTTAATGGGTGGTTCACCCCTCCACTTT. It encodes CASSLAGLMGGSPLHF.

The V gene is TRBV4-3, the J gene TRBJ1-1, with 7 bases fitting TRBD1. CDR1 is LGHNA, CDR2 YSLEER, per germline. Trimming removed 4 bases from V and 5 bases from J; junction bases left unmatched: 10. CDR3 length equals 15 residues. CDR3 in amino acids: CASSRTEGAWTEAFF. CDR3 in DNA: TGCGCCAGCAGCCGGACGGAGGGGGCTTGGACTGAAGCTTTCTTT.

The chain has TRBV11-2 and TRBJ1-2; D gene ambiguous. In germline, CDR1 is SGHAT, CDR2 FQNNGV. Trimming shortened V by 1 base and J by 3 bases, and 9 bases separated the two germline ends. The CDR3 runs to 14 residues. CDR3 protein: CASSLGNTDYGYTF. The CDR3 coding sequence is TGTGCCAGCAGCTTAGGAAACACAGACTATGGCTACACCTTC.

This chain uses TRBV24-1 with TRBJ1-6; maybe TRBD1 (5 bases). V was pared by 8 bases and J by 10 bases, with 17 bases between. Germline values: CDR1 KGHDR, CDR2 SFDVKD. This CDR3 contains 14 residues. The CDR3 reads CATTRGVTNSPLHF. DNA for the CDR3: TGTGCCACCACTCGGGGGGTTACTAACTCACCCCTCCACTTT.

The J gene is TRBJ2-7, the V gene TRBV28; 8 bases line up with TRBD2. The CDR3 totals 13 residues. The V gene's germline CDR1 is MDHEN and CDR2 SYDVKM. Losses at the gene ends were 8 bases for V and 5 bases for J; bases not matched to a gene: 8. This chain's CDR3 is CASLAGPRNEQYF. As DNA, the CDR3 is TGTGCCAGCCTAGCGGGTCCTAGAAACGAGCAGTACTTC.

The chain combines TRBV25-1 with TRBJ2-2; TRBD2 matches 8 bases. The germline V gene has CDR1 MGHDK and CDR2 SYGVNS. The CDR3 length is 15 residues. With 5 bases clipped from V and 4 bases from J, the junction kept 6 bases outside the gene matches. The CDR3 spells CASSQAGVSTGELFF. DNA of the CDR3: TGTGCCAGCAGTCAAGCGGGAGTGAGCACCGGGGAGCTGTTTTTT.

This rearrangement joins TRBV2 to TRBJ1-2; TRBD1 aligns across 8 bases. The CDR3 runs 13 residues. V lost 4 bases, J lost 6 bases, and 4 bases stayed unmatched. The germline gives CDR1 SNHLY, CDR2 FYNNEI. The CDR3: CASSGQGADGYTF. CDR3 DNA: TGTGCCAGCAGTGGCCAGGGGGCCGATGGCTACACCTTC.

The chain uses TRBV29-1 and TRBJ2-5; TRBD2 aligns across 15 bases. The CDR3 is 18 amino acids. Looked up from germline, CDR1 is SQVTM and CDR2 is ANQGSEA. V lost 0 bases and J lost 5; bases outside the gene matches: 10. CDR3 in amino acids: CSVEDLGLAGGPGETQYF. In DNA form, the CDR3 reads TGCAGCGTTGAAGACCTTGGACTAGCGGGAGGGCCGGGGGAGACCCAGTACTTC.

The chain has TRBV11-2 and TRBJ1-4; no clear D gene. The germline V gene has CDR1 SGHAT and CDR2 FQNNGV. V lost 0 bases and J lost 1, with 9 bases in between. CDR3 length equals 16 residues. DNA of the CDR3: TGTGCCAGCAGCTTAGATGGGAGGGTAACTAATGAAAAACTGTTTTTT. Translated: CASSLDGRVTNEKLFF.

The chain links TRBV28 to TRBJ1-4; D is undetermined. Germline V gives CDR1 MDHEN, CDR2 SYDVKM. This CDR3 has 16 residues. V dropped 2 bases and J dropped 1 base, with 11 bases sitting between them. The CDR3 DNA sequence: TGTGCCAGCAGTTTAAGCTCCCATATAACTAATGAAAAACTGTTTTTT. It yields the protein CASSLSSHITNEKLFF.

V gene TRBV28 combines with J gene TRBJ1-2; 11 bases align to TRBD1. CDR1 and CDR2 (germline): MDHEN, SYDVKM. V was clipped by 3 bases and J by 7 bases; unmatched bases: 4. This CDR3 has 14 residues. The CDR3 loop reads CASSLGDRGIGYTF. The CDR3 nucleotides are TGTGCCAGCAGTTTGGGGGACAGGGGGATTGGCTACACCTTC.

The CDR3 region has the DNA TGTGCCAGTAGATCTCAGGAAGCCAATCAGCCCCAGCATTTT. Its protein product is CASRSQEANQPQHF. This chain uses TRBV19 with TRBJ1-5; D gene uncertain. CDR3 length: 14 residues. CDR1 LNHDA and CDR2 SQIVND come from the germline V gene (reference sequence). The V end was cut by 6 bases, the J end by 3 bases, with 12 bases between.

The chain joins TRBV3-1 (or the pseudogene TRBV3-2) to TRBJ1-6; possible D gene TRBD1, 6 bases. Per germline, CDR1 LGHDT and CDR2 YNNKEL (reference sequence). The CDR3 has 15 residues. V lost 1 base and J lost 10, with 14 bases in between. CDR3 sequence: CASSQVGGVGSPLHF. The DNA for the CDR3 is TGTGCCAGCAGCCAAGTAGGGGGGGTTGGGTCACCCCTCCACTTT.

This clone is a singleton in its sample. This chain uses TRBV3-1 (or the pseudogene TRBV3-2) with TRBJ1-1; the D gene is possibly TRBD1 (6 bases). Deletions cut 8 bases from V and 5 bases from J, with 15 bases between. The germline V gene has CDR1 LGHDT and CDR2 YNNKEL (reference sequence). There are 13 residues in the CDR3. The CDR3 DNA reads TGTGCCAGCGGCCGGGGGCGCGGAACTGAAGCTTTCTTT. Encoded protein: CASGRGRGTEAFF.

The V and J genes are TRBV30 and TRBJ1-5, with 9 bases fitting TRBD1. The CDR3 is 14 amino acids. Germline CDR1 GTSNPN, CDR2 SVGIG (reference sequence). The V gene end was trimmed by 1 base and the J gene end by 4 bases; junction bases not matched to a gene: 2. CDR3 protein: CAWSAGTGNQPQHF. Here the CDR3 DNA reads TGTGCCTGGAGTGCCGGGACAGGGAATCAGCCCCAGCATTTT.

The chain uses TRBV6-2 or TRBV6-3 and TRBJ2-7, with D possibly matching TRBD1 (5 bases). CDR1 is MNHEY and CDR2 is SVGEGT in the germline V gene. V was trimmed by 0 bases and J by 0 bases, leaving 6 bases between them. The CDR3 totals 14 residues. The CDR3 reads CASSYSDNSYEQYF. The CDR3 DNA follows: TGTGCCAGCAGTTACTCGGACAACTCCTACGAGCAGTACTTC.

J is TRBJ1-2 and V is TRBV27; 8 bases agree with TRBD1. The germline V gene encodes CDR1 MNHEY and CDR2 SMNVEV (reference sequence). The CDR3 length is 15 residues. J gave up 5 bases and V 0 bases, and 5 bases lay outside the gene matches. CDR3 protein: CASSLSRTGRYGYTF. CDR3 in DNA: TGTGCCAGCAGTTTATCCCGGACAGGGCGGTATGGCTACACCTTC.

The chain recombines TRBV11-2 with TRBJ1-1; 7 nucleotides agree with TRBD1. The germline V gene has CDR1 SGHAT and CDR2 FQNNGV. This CDR3 is built from 16 residues. Germline trimming cut 1 base from V and 6 bases from J; bases unmatched to any gene: 11. In DNA form, the CDR3 reads TGTGCCAGCAGCTTAGTTACGTGGGACAGTAAGGCTGAAGCTTTCTTT. This codes for CASSLVTWDSKAEAFF.

CDR3 loop: CASTAGFGYIGYTF. DNA for the CDR3: TGTGCCAGTACCGCAGGGTTTGGCTATATTGGCTACACCTTC. The chain employs TRBV19 and TRBJ1-2; tentatively, D is TRBD1 (5 bases). CDR1 is LNHDA, CDR2 SQIVND, per germline (reference sequence). The V end was cut by 7 bases, the J end by 7 bases, with 19 bases between. The CDR3 sequence is 14 residues long.